These 10 T cell receptor beta chains were sequenced from one sample in a study of T cells in Graves' hyperthyroidism and ophthalmopathy. There were TCR beta CDR3 regions amplified from RNA transcripts. Carried out on the TCR CDR3, a first-round RT-PCR used the HTBI primer set. TCRdb reprocessed the multiplex PCR reads via MiXCR and lists one record per CDR3 protein. The table lists about 840,000 distinct CDR3 sequences, more than 30% of them singletons. Sequencing was done on a sample of blood. These receptors originate from a man aged 18 to 30 with Graves' hyperthyroidism.

This clonotype was observed a handful of times. The chain is built from TRBV11-2 and TRBJ2-6; TRBD2 matches 7 bases. The CDR3 runs 16 residues. The junction had 3 bases not matched to a gene; V was cut back by 4 bases and J by 0 bases. Looked up from germline, CDR1 is SGHAT and CDR2 is FQNNGV. In nucleotides, the CDR3 is TGTGCCAGCAGCTCGGGACTAAACTCTGGGGCCAACGTCCTGACTTTC. The encoded protein is CASSSGLNSGANVLTF.

Turning to this clonotype: A much larger clone lies a single base off, so this may be a read error. The chain recombines TRBV5-1 with TRBJ1-3; D gene uncertain. The CDR3 consists of 14 residues. V lost 0 bases and J 0 bases, leaving 4 bases between the germline ends. The germline gives CDR1 SGHRS, CDR2 YFSETQ. CDR3 residues: CASSLGYSGNTIYF. The CDR3 DNA reads as TGCGCCAGCAGCTTGGGGTACTCTGGAAACACCATATATTTT.

This clonotype appeared many times. V gene TRBV20-1 combines with J gene TRBJ1-1; no definite D call. V lost 0 bases, J lost 3 bases, and 8 bases lay in between. CDR3 length equals 13 residues. Germline V CDR1 and CDR2: DFQATT, SNEGSKA (reference sequence). DNA for the CDR3: TGCAGTGCTAGAGAGCAGCCAGACACTGAAGCTTTCTTT. It yields the protein CSAREQPDTEAFF.

This clonotype was observed many times. This chain joins TRBV19 and TRBJ1-1; TRBD1 is a possible D gene (5 bases). V lost 6 bases to trimming and J lost 1 base, with 12 bases between them. The CDR3 sequence is 14 residues long. Germline V gene lookup returns CDR1 LNHDA and CDR2 SQIVND (reference sequence). DNA of the CDR3: TGTGCCAGTAGGAGGGACGGAGAGAACACTGAAGCTTTCTTT. It is translated as CASRRDGENTEAFF.

This clonotype was found many times. The chain combines TRBV9 with TRBJ1-3; D is possibly TRBD1 (6 bases). Trimming pared 2 bases from V and 1 base from J, leaving 10 bases between. The CDR3 has 15 amino acids. CDR1 SGDLS and CDR2 YYNGEE come from the germline V gene. The CDR3 DNA reads as TGTGCCAGCAGCGTCTTAGGGGGTTCTGGAAACACCATATATTTT. Its translation: CASSVLGGSGNTIYF.

This clonotype was seen a handful of times. This chain connects TRBV10-3 to TRBJ2-7; D call uncertain. Trimming removed 0 bases at V and 3 bases at J, with 6 bases between. The CDR3 sequence is 13 residues long. Germline V gives CDR1 ENHRY, CDR2 SYGVKD. The CDR3 is CAISESRSYEQYF. The CDR3 DNA is TGTGCCATCAGTGAGTCGAGGAGCTACGAGCAGTACTTC.

This clonotype was counted between two and nine times. CDR3 nucleotide sequence: TGTGCCAGCAGCCCGCTAGCGGGGGGGGGAGAGACCCAGTACTTC. Translation gives CASSPLAGGGETQYF. The chain combines TRBV7-2 with TRBJ2-5; 12 bases are a match to TRBD2. J was trimmed by 4 bases and V by 5 bases; bases with no gene match: 5. The CDR3 extends over 15 amino acids. Germline assignment: CDR1 SGHTA and CDR2 FQGNSA.

The chain has TRBV3-1 and TRBJ2-5, with D unresolved. This CDR3 has 13 amino acids. CDR1 is LGHDT and CDR2 is YNNKEL in the germline V gene (reference sequence). V gave up 0 bases and J gave up 9 bases, with 11 bases separating them. This CDR3 reads CASSQEYRQPQYF. The CDR3 nucleotides read TGTGCCAGCAGCCAAGAATACCGGCAGCCCCAGTACTTC.

This clonotype occurred many times. The chain recombines TRBV29-1 with TRBJ2-5; 9 bases line up with TRBD1. The CDR3 is 14 amino acids. CDR1 is SQVTM and CDR2 is ANQGSEA in the germline V gene. The junction had 11 bases not matched to a gene; V was cut back by 7 bases and J by 5 bases. CDR3 loop: CSAGPGQGSETQYF. CDR3 nucleotides: TGCAGCGCTGGGCCGGGACAGGGTTCGGAGACCCAGTACTTC.

This chain uses TRBV12-3 or TRBV12-4 with TRBJ1-1; TRBD1 matches 8 bases. J was trimmed by 5 bases and V by 7 bases; bases with no gene match: 9. The CDR3 runs 14 residues. The CDR3 region has the DNA TGTGCCAGCAAACCGCAGGGGGCTAGAACTGAAGCTTTCTTT. Its protein is CASKPQGARTEAFF.